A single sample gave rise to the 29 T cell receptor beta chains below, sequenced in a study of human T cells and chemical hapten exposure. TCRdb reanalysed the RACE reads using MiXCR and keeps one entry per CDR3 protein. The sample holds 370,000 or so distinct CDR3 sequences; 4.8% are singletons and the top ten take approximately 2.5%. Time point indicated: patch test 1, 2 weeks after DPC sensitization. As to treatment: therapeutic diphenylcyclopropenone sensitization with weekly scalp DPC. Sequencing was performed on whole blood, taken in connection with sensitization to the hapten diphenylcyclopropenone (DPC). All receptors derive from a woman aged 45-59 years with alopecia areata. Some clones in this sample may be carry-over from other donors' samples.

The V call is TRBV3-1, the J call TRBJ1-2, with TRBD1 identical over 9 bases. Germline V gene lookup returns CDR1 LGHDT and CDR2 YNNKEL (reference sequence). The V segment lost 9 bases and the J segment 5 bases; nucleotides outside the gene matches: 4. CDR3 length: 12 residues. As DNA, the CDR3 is TGTGCCAGTGGACAGGGGTTTTATGGCTACACCTTC. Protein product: CASGQGFYGYTF. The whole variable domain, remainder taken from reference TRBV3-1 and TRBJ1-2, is DTAVSQTPKYLVTQMGNDKSIKCEQNLGHDTMYWYKQDSKKFLKIMFSYNNKELIINETVPNRFSPKSPDKAHLNLHINSLELGDSAVYFCASGQGFYGYTFGSGTRLTVV.

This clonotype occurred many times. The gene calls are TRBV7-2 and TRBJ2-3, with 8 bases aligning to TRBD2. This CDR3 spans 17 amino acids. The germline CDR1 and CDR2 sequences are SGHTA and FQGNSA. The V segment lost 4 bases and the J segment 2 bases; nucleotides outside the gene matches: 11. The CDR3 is CASSSAARGGFTDTQYF. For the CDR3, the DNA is TGTGCCAGCAGCTCTGCCGCTCGCGGGGGGTTCACAGATACGCAGTATTTT.

DNA for the CDR3: TGCGCCAGCAGTGAGTTGGGGACTAGCGTAGCCAAAAACATTCAGTACTTC. It is translated as CASSELGTSVAKNIQYF. V is TRBV10-2 and J is TRBJ2-4; 10 bases match TRBD2. The V gene's germline CDR1 is WSHSY and CDR2 SAAADI. This CDR3 contains 17 residues. Trimming took 1 base from V and 0 from J; bases not matched to a gene: 3.

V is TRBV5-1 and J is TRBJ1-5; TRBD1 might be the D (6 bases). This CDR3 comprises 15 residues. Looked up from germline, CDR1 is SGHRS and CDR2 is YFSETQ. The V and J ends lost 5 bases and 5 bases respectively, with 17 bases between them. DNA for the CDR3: TGCGCCAGCAGTGAAACAGGGCTAAGCGATCAGCCCCAGCATTTT. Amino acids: CASSETGLSDQPQHF.

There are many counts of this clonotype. CDR3 loop: CASSYGTGTYEQYF. The CDR3 nucleotides are TGTGCCAGCAGTTACGGGACAGGGACCTACGAGCAGTACTTC. This sequence joins TRBV6-5 and TRBJ2-7; 9 bases line up with TRBD1. The germline CDR1 and CDR2 sequences are MNHEY and SVGAGI. V trimming: 2 bases; J trimming: 2 bases; junction bases outside the gene matches: 1. This CDR3 region has 14 residues.

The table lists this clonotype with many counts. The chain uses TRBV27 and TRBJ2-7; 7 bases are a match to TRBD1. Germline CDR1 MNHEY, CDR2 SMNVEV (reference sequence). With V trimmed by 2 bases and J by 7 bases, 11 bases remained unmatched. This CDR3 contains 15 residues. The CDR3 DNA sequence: TGTGCCAGCAGTTTAAAGGGGGCGGGTTTGCGTGAGCAGTACTTC. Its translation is CASSLKGAGLREQYF.

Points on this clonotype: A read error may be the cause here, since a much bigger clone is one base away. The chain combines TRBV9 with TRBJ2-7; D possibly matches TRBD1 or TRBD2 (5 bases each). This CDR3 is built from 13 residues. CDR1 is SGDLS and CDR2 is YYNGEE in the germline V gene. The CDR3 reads CASGVGDSYEQYF. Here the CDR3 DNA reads TGTGCCAGCGGCGTGGGGGACTCCTACGAGCAGTACTTC. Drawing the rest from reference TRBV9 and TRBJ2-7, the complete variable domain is DSGVTQTPKHLITATGQRVTLRCSPRSGDLSVYWYQQSLDQGLQFLIQYYNGEERAKGNILERFSAQQFPDLHSELNLSSLELGDSALYFCASGVGDSYEQYFGPGTRLTVT.

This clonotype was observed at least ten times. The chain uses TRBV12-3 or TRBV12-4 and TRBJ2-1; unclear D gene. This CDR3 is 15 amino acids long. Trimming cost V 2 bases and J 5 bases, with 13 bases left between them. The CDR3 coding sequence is TGTGCCAGCAGTTTATCTATTGCTAGGGACAATGAGCAGTTCTTC. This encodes CASSLSIARDNEQFF.

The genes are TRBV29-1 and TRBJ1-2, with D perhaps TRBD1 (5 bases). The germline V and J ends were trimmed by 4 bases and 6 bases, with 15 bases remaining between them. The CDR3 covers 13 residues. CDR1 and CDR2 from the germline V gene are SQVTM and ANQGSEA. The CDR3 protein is CSVVDGAENGYTF. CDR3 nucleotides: TGCAGCGTTGTCGATGGGGCAGAGAATGGCTACACCTTC.

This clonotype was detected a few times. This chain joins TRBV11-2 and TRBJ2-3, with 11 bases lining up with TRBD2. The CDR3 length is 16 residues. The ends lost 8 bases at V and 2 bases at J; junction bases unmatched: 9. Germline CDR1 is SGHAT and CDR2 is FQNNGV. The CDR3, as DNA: TGTGCCAGCTCACAAACTAGCGGGAGCCCCACAGATACGCAGTATTTT. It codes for CASSQTSGSPTDTQYF.

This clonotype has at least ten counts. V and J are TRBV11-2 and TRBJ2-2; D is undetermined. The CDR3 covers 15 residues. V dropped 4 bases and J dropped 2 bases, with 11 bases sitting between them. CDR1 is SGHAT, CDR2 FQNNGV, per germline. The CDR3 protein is CASSSPTVNTGELFF. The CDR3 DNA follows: TGTGCCAGCAGCTCCCCGACCGTAAACACCGGGGAGCTGTTTTTT.

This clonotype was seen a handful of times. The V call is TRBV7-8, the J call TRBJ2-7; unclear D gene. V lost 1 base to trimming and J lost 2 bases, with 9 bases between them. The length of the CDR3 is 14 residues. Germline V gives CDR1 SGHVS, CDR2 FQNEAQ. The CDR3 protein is CASSLVGIPYEQYF. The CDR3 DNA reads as TGTGCCAGCAGCTTAGTAGGGATCCCCTACGAGCAGTACTTC.

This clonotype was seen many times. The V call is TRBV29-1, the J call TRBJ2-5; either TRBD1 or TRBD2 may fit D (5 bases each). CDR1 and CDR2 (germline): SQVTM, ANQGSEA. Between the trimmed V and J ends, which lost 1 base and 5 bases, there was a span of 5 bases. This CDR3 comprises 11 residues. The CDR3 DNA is TGCAGCGTTGAAGGGGGGGAGACCCAGTACTTC. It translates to CSVEGGETQYF.

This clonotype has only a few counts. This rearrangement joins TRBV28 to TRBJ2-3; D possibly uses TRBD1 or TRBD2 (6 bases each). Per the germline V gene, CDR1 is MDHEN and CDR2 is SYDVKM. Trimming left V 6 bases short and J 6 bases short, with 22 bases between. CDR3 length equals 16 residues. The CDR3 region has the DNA TGTGCCAGCAGCTCCATCTGGGGGGCCACTGGGGATACGCAGTATTTT. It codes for CASSSIWGATGDTQYF.

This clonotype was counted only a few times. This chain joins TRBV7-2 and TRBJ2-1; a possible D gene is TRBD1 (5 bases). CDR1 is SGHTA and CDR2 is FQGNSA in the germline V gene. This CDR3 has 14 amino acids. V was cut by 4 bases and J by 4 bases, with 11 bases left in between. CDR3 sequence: CASSSRTTYNEQFF. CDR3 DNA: TGTGCCAGCAGCTCGCGGACAACATACAATGAGCAGTTCTTC.

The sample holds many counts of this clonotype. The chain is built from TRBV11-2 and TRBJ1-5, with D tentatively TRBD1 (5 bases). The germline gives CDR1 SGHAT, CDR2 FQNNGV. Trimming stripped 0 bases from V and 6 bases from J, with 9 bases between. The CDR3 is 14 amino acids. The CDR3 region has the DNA TGTGCCAGCAGCTTAGATCCAGGGACTCAGCCCCAGCATTTT. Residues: CASSLDPGTQPQHF. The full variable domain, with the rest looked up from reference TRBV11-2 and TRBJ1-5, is EAGVAQSPRYKIIEKRQSVAFWCNPISGHATLYWYQQILGQGPKLLIQFQNNGVVDDSQLPKDRFSAERLKGVDSTLKIQPAKLEDSAVYLCASSLDPGTQPQHFGDGTRLSIL.

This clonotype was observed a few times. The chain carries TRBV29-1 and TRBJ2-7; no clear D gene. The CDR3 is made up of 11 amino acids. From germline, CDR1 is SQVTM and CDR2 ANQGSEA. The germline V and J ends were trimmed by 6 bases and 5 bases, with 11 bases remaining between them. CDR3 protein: CSVELRDEQYF. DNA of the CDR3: TGCAGCGTAGAACTTAGGGACGAGCAGTACTTC.

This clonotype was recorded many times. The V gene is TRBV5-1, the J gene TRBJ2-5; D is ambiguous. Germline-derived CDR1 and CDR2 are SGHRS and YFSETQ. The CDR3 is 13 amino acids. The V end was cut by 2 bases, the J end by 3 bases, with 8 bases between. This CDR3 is CASSFGPEETQYF. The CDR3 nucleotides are TGCGCCAGCAGCTTTGGGCCAGAAGAGACCCAGTACTTC.

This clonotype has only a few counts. In nucleotides, the CDR3 is TGCGCCAGCAGCTTTACCAGGGACACTGAAGCTTTCTTT. Translation gives CASSFTRDTEAFF. This sequence joins TRBV5-1 and TRBJ1-1; weak D call: TRBD1 (5 bases). V lost 2 bases and J 3 bases, leaving 8 bases between the germline ends. Germline V CDR1 and CDR2: SGHRS, YFSETQ. The CDR3 extends over 13 amino acids. Together with reference TRBV5-1 and TRBJ1-1, the CDR3 gives the full variable domain: KAGVTQTPRYLIKTRGQQVTLSCSPISGHRSVSWYQQTPGQGLQFLFEYFSETQRNKGNFPGRFSGRQFSNSRSEMNVSTLELGDSALYLCASSFTRDTEAFFGQGTRLTVV.

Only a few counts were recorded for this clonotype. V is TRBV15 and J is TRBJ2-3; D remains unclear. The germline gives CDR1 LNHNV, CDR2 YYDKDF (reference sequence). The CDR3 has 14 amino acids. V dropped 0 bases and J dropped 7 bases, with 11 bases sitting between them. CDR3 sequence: CATSRDRKGHTQYF. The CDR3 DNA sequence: TGTGCCACCAGCAGAGATCGAAAGGGCCATACGCAGTATTTT.

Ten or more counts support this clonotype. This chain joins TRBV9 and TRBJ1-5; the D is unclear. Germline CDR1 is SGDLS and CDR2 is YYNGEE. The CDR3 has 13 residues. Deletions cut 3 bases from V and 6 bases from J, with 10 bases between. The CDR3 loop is CASSDGSGQPQHF. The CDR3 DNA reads TGTGCCAGCAGCGATGGGTCAGGTCAGCCCCAGCATTTT.

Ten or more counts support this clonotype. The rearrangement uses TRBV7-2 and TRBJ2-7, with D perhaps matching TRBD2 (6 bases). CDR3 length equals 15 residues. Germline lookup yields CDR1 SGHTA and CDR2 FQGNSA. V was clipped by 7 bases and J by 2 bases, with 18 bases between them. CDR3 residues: CASTRSGDLPYEQYF. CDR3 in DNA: TGTGCCAGCACCAGGTCGGGGGACCTTCCCTACGAGCAGTACTTC.

CDR3 loop: CASSLVVYGEQFF. The CDR3 coding sequence is TGTGCCAGCAGTTTGGTAGTTTACGGTGAGCAGTTCTTC. The rearrangement links TRBV12-3 or TRBV12-4 to TRBJ2-1; D gene uncertain. The CDR3 has 13 residues. V was clipped by 3 bases and J by 9 bases, with 12 bases between them.

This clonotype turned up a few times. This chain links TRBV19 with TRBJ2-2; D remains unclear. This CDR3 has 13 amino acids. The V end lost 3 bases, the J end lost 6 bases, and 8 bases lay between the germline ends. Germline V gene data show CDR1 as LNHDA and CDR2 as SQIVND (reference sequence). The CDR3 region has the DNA TGTGCCAGTAGTATGACCCTCGCCGGGGAGCTGTTTTTT. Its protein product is CASSMTLAGELFF.

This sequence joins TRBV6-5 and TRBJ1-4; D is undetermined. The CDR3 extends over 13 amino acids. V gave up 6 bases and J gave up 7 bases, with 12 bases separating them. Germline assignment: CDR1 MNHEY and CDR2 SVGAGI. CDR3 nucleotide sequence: TGTGCCAGCAGCCTAGGGCCAGGTGAAAAACTGTTTTTT. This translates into CASSLGPGEKLFF.

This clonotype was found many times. CDR3 sequence: CASSQGPLQPQHF. The CDR3 DNA follows: TGTGCCAGCAGCCAAGGGCCACTTCAGCCCCAGCATTTT. The chain uses TRBV3-1 and TRBJ1-5; D gene ambiguous. CDR1 LGHDT and CDR2 YNNKEL come from the germline V gene (reference sequence). This CDR3 is 13 amino acids long. V lost 1 base to trimming and J lost 6 bases, with 7 bases between them.

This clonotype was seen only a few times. The CDR3: CASSLPGGDAYEQYF. Written as DNA, the CDR3 is TGTGCCAGCAGTCTACCCGGGGGAGACGCCTACGAGCAGTACTTC. The rearrangement links TRBV2 to TRBJ2-7, with D perhaps matching TRBD2 (6 bases). The CDR3 totals 15 residues. V gave up 5 bases and J gave up 2 bases, with 16 bases separating them. Germline V CDR1 and CDR2: SNHLY, FYNNEI.

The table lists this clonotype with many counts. The CDR3 spells CASSPHRANTEAFF. The CDR3 bases are TGTGCCAGCAGCCCTCATAGGGCGAACACTGAAGCTTTCTTT. The rearrangement uses TRBV7-9 and TRBJ1-1; D is unclear. Trimming left V 5 bases short and J 1 base short, with 11 bases between. CDR1 is SEHNR, CDR2 FQNEAQ, per germline (reference sequence). The CDR3 is made up of 14 amino acids.

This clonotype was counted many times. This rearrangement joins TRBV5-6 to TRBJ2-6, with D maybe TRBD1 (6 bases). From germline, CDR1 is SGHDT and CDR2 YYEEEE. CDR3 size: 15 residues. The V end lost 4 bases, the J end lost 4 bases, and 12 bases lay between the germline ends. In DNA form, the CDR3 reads TGTGCCAGCAGCCCCGGGACAACCGGGGCCAACGTCCTGACTTTC. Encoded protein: CASSPGTTGANVLTF.